The TCR beta chain described here comes from a study of cytomegalovirus exposure and HLA in healthy donors. In the PCR, 60 Vbeta and 13 Jbeta primers were used. Only in-frame clones appear in the TCRdb table, and some are missing; sequencing was by immunoSEQ multiplex PCR. The sample data list fewer than 150,000 clones. CDR3 length: 11 amino acids. The germline gives CDR1 SGHTA, CDR2 FQGNSA. Remarks on this clone: Its antigen is unidentified.

The study's findings and limits: There were 150 to 200 TCR beta chains listed as cytomegalovirus-associated. Based on reports, TCR beta sequences accurately predicted HLA-A and HLA-B alleles for most subjects. Sequencing depth roughly uniform across donors was assumed in presence/absence analyses.

The sequence was collected from a middle-aged man in good health and CMV-seronegative. Sequencing input: PBMCs. This chain connects TRBV7-2 to TRBJ2-5; no firm D call. The end of the DNA is better explained by TRBJ2-7, so the J call may be wrong. Written as DNA, the CDR3 is TGTGCCAGCAGCCGAAACTACGAGCAGTACTTC. Its protein product is CASSRNYEQYF.